The present TCR beta chain was sequenced within a study of regulatory T cells in long-lasting Graves disease. General observations from the study: When disease was persistent, TRBV28, TRBJ1-2 and TRBJ2-5 were the favored segments.

For TCR beta, libraries came from iRepertoire HTBI primers and Arm-PCR of CDR3 regions. One entry per CDR3 protein, called by TCRdb with MiXCR from the multiplex PCR reads. Of approximately 400,000 distinct CDR3 sequences in the sample, 15% were seen once. As to time point: newly diagnosed GD, antithyroid drugs for less than 3 months. PBMC RNA served as the TCR library source. Collection of peripheral blood (around 10 milliliters) was done using EDTA tubes. In its sample, this clonotype was seen many times. Its antigen is still unknown. The germline V gene encodes CDR1 SGHTS and CDR2 YDEGEE. The V and J ends lost 1 base and 10 bases respectively, with 8 bases between them. There are 11 residues in the CDR3. This same sample was also part of a study on T cells in Graves' hyperthyroidism and ophthalmopathy. This second report adds: A first-round RT-PCR of the TCR CDR3 used the HTBI primer set.

Sequencing was performed on peripheral blood mononuclear cells (PBMCs), taken at new diagnosis, from a patient treated with antithyroid drugs. The gene calls are TRBV5-8 and TRBJ1-1, with no clear D. This clonotype was obtained from a woman aged 25 to 39 with Graves disease. CDR3 nucleotides: TGTGCCAGCAGCTTGTTACTAGGAGCTTTCTTT. Translation: CASSLLLGAFF.